A selection of T cell receptor beta chains follows, all from one sample in a study of early T cells in non-severe SARS-CoV-2 infection. One entry per CDR3 protein results from TCRdb running MiXCR on the 5' RACE reads. The table shows tens of thousands of distinct CDR3 sequences, with roughly an eighth occurring only once. Specimen: whole blood. These receptors were taken from an adult who was a healthcare worker with PCR-confirmed SARS-CoV-2 infection or an uninfected control (not recorded which). CDR3s include the opening cysteine and the closing phenylalanine or tryptophan. Fields, in order: clone size, J gene, V gene, D gene, CDR3 DNA, CDR3 protein. The D gene is left open where the match is weak. Rows may omit the clone size; those that give it use once, few, many or a size class.

>many|TRBJ1-2|TRBV7-2|.
TGTGCCAGCAGCTTAGCTACAGGCGATGGCTACACCTTC
CASSLATGDGYTF
>many|TRBJ1-1|TRBV3-1|.
TGTGCCAGCAGCTTGGGAAGGGACACTGAAGCTTTCTTT
CASSLGRDTEAFF
>few|TRBJ1-2|TRBV5-1|.
TGCGCCAGCAGCTTGGATTATGACAGCTATGGCTACACCTTC
CASSLDYDSYGYTF
>.|TRBJ1-5|TRBV6-1|.
TGTGCCAGCAGTCCAGACAGTTACTATAGCAATCAGCCCCAGCATTTT
CASSPDSYYSNQPQHF
>.|TRBJ2-7|TRBV12-3/TRBV12-4|TRBD1
TGTGCCAGCAGCTGGGACAGGCCCCCCTACGAGCAGTACTTC
CASSWDRPPYEQYF
>many|TRBJ1-4|TRBV12-3/TRBV12-4|.
TGTGCCAGCAGTTTATCGTCGGGCCTTAATGAAAAACTGTTTTTT
CASSLSSGLNEKLFF
>few|TRBJ1-1|TRBV29-1|TRBD1
TGCAGCGTTATCGGTACAGGGGAATACACTGAAGCTTTCTTT
CSVIGTGEYTEAFF
>many|TRBJ1-1|TRBV18|.
TGTGCCAGCACGACAGCAGGGCCGAACACTGAAGCTTTCTTT
CASTTAGPNTEAFF
>many|TRBJ1-6|TRBV11-2|TRBD1
TGTGCCAGCAGCTGGGGACAGCCGAATAATTCACCCCTCCACTTT
CASSWGQPNNSPLHF
>.|TRBJ2-1|TRBV10-3|.
TGTGCCATCAGTGAGTCATCCCTTCCCCCATACAATGAGCAGTTCTTC
CAISESSLPPYNEQFF
>many|TRBJ2-2|TRBV7-2|TRBD2
TGTGCCAGCAGCTTAGCGCTAGCGGGGCTCACCGGGGAGCTGTTTTTT
CASSLALAGLTGELFF
>few|TRBJ2-1|TRBV20-1|.
TGCAGTGCCGGGACTCCCTACAATGAGCAGTTCTTC
CSAGTPYNEQFF
>many|TRBJ2-7|TRBV5-1|.
TGCGCCAGCAGCTTGGTAACGGGCCTTGGGGACTACGAGCAGTACTTC
CASSLVTGLGDYEQYF
>few|TRBJ2-2|TRBV29-1|TRBD1
TGCAGCGTCCGGACAGGTTTGGGCACCGGGGAGCTGTTTTTT
CSVRTGLGTGELFF
>few|TRBJ2-1|TRBV6-1|.
TGTGCCAGCAATGGGGGGACTCAGTTCTTC
CASNGGTQFF
>many|TRBJ2-3|TRBV5-4|TRBD1
TGTGCCAGCAGCTCCCCGACAGGGCACACAGATACGCAGTATTTT
CASSSPTGHTDTQYF
>many|TRBJ1-3|TRBV11-2|TRBD1
TGTGCCAGCAGCTTAAGGGGGGAGGACAGGTTCTCTGGAAACACCATATATTTT
CASSLRGEDRFSGNTIYF
>many|TRBJ1-1|TRBV19|TRBD1
TGTGCCAGTAGTCCGAAGACAGGGGGGGGAAACACTGAAGCTTTCTTT
CASSPKTGGGNTEAFF
>many|TRBJ2-1|TRBV5-1|.
TGCGCCAGCAGCCCCGAGGGGGGGAAGACCTACAATGAGCAGTTCTTC
CASSPEGGKTYNEQFF
>few|TRBJ1-4|TRBV2|.
TGTGCCAGCTCGGAATTTGAAAAACTGTTTTTT
CASSEFEKLFF
>.|TRBJ1-6|TRBV9|TRBD1
TGTGCCAGCAGCCGCGGACAGGGGGCTAATTCACCCCTCCACTTT
CASSRGQGANSPLHF
>many|TRBJ2-1|TRBV30|TRBD2
TGTGCCTGGAGTACAAAGGTAGCGGGAGGCTACAATGAGCAGTTCTTC
CAWSTKVAGGYNEQFF
>.|TRBJ2-5|TRBV5-6|TRBD1
TGTGCCAGCAGCTCCCGCTCGACAGGGGTCTTCCGAGAGACCCAGTACTTC
CASSSRSTGVFRETQYF
>many|TRBJ1-2|TRBV11-2|.
TGTGCCAGCAGCTTAACGGAGCAGAGTGGCTACACCTTC
CASSLTEQSGYTF
>many|TRBJ2-3|TRBV19|TRBD2
TGTGCCAGTACTGCGGGAGGAGTGGCAGATACGCAGTATTTT
CASTAGGVADTQYF
>many|TRBJ1-3|TRBV4-3|.
TGCGCCAGCAGCCAAGATCGGGGTTCTACTGGAAACACCATATATTTT
CASSQDRGSTGNTIYF
>few|TRBJ1-2|TRBV6-5|TRBD1
TGTGCCAGCAGTACCGGACAGGGCGCTAACTATGGCTACACCTTC
CASSTGQGANYGYTF
>few|TRBJ2-1|TRBV4-2|TRBD2
TGTGCCAGCAGCCACGGACTAGCGGGAGAGGGTGAGCAGTTCTTC
CASSHGLAGEGEQFF
>few|TRBJ2-2|TRBV7-2|.
TGTGCCAGCAGCAAGGTGGGGGCAGCGAACACCGGGGAGCTGTTTTTT
CASSKVGAANTGELFF
>.|TRBJ2-1|TRBV3-1|.
TGTGCCAGCAGCCAAGATACTATCCTCTACAATGAGCAGTTCTTC
CASSQDTILYNEQFF
>.|TRBJ1-5|TRBV6-1|.
TGTGCCAGCCGACAGAGCAATCAGCCCCAGCATTTT
CASRQSNQPQHF
>.|TRBJ2-2|TRBV11-2|TRBD2
TGTGCCAGCAGTTTCGATAGCGGGAGGGCCATCACCGGGGAGCTGTTTTTT
CASSFDSGRAITGELFF
>.|TRBJ2-1|TRBV12-3/TRBV12-4|.
TGTGCCAGCAGTCTCGGGGCAGCGGCGAACAATGAGCAGTTCTTC
CASSLGAAANNEQFF
>many|TRBJ2-3|TRBV11-2|TRBD2
TGTGCCAGCAGCCGCCGTGGGGGAGGGAACACAGATACGCAGTATTTT
CASSRRGGGNTDTQYF
>.|TRBJ1-2|TRBV5-5|TRBD1
TGTGCCAGCAGCCAGATTGACAGGGACTATGGCTACACCTTC
CASSQIDRDYGYTF
>.|TRBJ2-2|TRBV10-1|TRBD2
TGCGCCAGCCGACTAGCTCAGAACACCGGGGAGCTGTTTTTT
CASRLAQNTGELFF
>few|TRBJ1-1|TRBV18|.
TGTGCCAGCTCGCCCCCGGGGGCGGGGGTGAACACTGAAGCTTTCTTT
CASSPPGAGVNTEAFF
>.|TRBJ1-5|TRBV5-1|.
TGCGCCAGCAGCGCGGGGAGCGGTCAGCCCCAGCATTTT
CASSAGSGQPQHF
>few|TRBJ2-3|TRBV20-1|.
TGCAGTGCTGTGGAGAGGGCAGATACGCAGTATTTT
CSAVERADTQYF
>many|TRBJ2-2|TRBV20-1|TRBD1
TGCAGTGCTTCGCCGACTACAGGGGGCCACGGGGAGCTGTTTTTT
CSASPTTGGHGELFF
>.|TRBJ1-6|TRBV7-8|.
TGTGCCAGCAGCCCGGGTTATCTAGCTTCACCCCTCCATTTT
CASSPGYLASPLHF
>many|TRBJ2-1|TRBV7-6|.
TGTGCCAGCAGCTTGGGATATGGGGACGGGAATGAGCAGTTCTTC
CASSLGYGDGNEQFF
>many|TRBJ2-3|TRBV7-7|TRBD2
TGTGCTAGCAGTAAAGGACTAGCCGAGGGAGATACGCAGTATTTT
CASSKGLAEGDTQYF
>many|TRBJ2-1|TRBV10-3|TRBD1
TGTGCCATCAGTGAGTCGGGGACAGGGGGAACAGATGAGCAGTTCTTC
CAISESGTGGTDEQFF
>many|TRBJ2-1|TRBV12-3/TRBV12-4|TRBD2
TGTGCCAGCAGTTTCATAGCGGGAGGGCCGCATGAGCAGTTCTTC
CASSFIAGGPHEQFF
>.|TRBJ2-7|TRBV28|.
TGTGCCAGCAGTTCCCCCGGTCGCGAGCAGTACTTC
CASSSPGREQYF
>.|TRBJ2-6|TRBV5-6|.
TGTGCCAGCAGCTTCTTGGAGACTGGGGCCAACGTCCTGACTTTC
CASSFLETGANVLTF
>.|TRBJ2-2|TRBV10-2|.
TGCGCCAGCAGTGAGTGGGCATCCGGGGAGCTGTTTTTT
CASSEWASGELFF